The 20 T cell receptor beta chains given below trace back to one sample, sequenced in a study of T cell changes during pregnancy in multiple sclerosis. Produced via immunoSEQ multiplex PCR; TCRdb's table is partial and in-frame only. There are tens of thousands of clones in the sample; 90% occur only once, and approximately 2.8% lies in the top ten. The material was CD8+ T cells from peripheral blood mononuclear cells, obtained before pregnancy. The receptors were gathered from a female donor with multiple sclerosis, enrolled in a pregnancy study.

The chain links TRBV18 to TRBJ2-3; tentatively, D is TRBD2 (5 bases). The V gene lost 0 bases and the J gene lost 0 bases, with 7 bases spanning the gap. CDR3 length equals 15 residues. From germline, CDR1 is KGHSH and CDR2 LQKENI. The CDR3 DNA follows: TGTGCCAGCTCACCACCGGAGGCTAGCACAGATACGCAGTATTTT. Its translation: CASSPPEASTDTQYF. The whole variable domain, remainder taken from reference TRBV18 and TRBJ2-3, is NAGVMQNPRHLVRRRGQEARLRCSPMKGHSHVYWYRQLPEEGLKFMVYLQKENIIDESGMPKERFSAEFPKEGPSILRIQQVVRGDSAAYFCASSPPEASTDTQYFGPGTRLTVL.

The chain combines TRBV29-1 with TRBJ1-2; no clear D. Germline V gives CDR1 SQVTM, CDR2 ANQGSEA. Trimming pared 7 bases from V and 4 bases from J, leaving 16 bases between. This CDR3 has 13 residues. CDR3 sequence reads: CSGEDQVGYGYTF. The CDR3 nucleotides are TGCAGCGGGGAAGATCAGGTGGGCTATGGCTACACCTTC.

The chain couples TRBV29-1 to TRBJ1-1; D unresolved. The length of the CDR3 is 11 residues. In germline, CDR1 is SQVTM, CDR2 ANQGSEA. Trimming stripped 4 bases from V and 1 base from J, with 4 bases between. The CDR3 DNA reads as TGCAGCGTTGCTACGAACACTGAAGCTTTCTTT. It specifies CSVATNTEAFF.

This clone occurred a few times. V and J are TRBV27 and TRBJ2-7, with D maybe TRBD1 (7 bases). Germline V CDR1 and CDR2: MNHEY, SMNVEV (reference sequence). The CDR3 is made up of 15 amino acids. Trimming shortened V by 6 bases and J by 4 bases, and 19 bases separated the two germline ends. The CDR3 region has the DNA TGTGCCAGCAGCCCCAGGGGGGCTGGAGTATACGAGCAGTACTTC. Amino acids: CASSPRGAGVYEQYF.

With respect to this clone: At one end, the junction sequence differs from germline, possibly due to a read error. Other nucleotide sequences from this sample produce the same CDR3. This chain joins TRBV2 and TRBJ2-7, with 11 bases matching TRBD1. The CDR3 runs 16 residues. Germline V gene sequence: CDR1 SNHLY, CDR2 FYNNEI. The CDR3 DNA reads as TGTGCTAGCAACGGACAGGGGGCGCGGATAAAGAACGAGCAGTACTTC. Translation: CASNGQGARIKNEQYF. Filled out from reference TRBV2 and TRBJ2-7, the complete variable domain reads EPEVTQTPSHQVTQMGQEVILRCVPISNHLYFYWYRQILGQKVEFLVSFYNNEISEKSEIFDDQFSVERPDGSNFTLKIRSTKLEDSAMYFCASNGQGARIKNEQYFGPGTRLTVT.

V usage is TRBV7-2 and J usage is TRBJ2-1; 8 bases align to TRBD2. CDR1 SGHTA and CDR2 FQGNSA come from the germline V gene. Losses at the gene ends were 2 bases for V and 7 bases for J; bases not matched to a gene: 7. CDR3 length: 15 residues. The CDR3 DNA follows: TGTGCCAGCAGCTTATTGAGCGGGGGATCGAATGAGCAGTTCTTC. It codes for CASSLLSGGSNEQFF.

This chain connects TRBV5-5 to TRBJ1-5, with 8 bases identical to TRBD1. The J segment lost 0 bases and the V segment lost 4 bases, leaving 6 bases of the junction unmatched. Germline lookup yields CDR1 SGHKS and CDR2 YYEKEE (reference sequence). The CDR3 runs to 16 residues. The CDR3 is CASSLTGDGSNQPQHF. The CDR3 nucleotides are TGTGCCAGCAGCCTGACAGGGGACGGTAGCAATCAGCCCCAGCATTTT.

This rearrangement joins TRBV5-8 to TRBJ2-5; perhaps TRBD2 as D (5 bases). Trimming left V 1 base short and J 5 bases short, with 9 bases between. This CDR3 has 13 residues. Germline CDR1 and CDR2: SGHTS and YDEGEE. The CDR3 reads CASSLRGLETQYF. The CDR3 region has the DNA TGTGCCAGCAGCTTGCGGGGATTGGAGACCCAGTACTTC.

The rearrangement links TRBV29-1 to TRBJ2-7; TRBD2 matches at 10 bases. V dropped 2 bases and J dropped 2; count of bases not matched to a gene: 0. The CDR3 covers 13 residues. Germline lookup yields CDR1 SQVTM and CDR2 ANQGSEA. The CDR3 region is CSVELAGAYEQYF. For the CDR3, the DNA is TGCAGCGTTGAACTAGCGGGGGCCTACGAGCAGTACTTC.

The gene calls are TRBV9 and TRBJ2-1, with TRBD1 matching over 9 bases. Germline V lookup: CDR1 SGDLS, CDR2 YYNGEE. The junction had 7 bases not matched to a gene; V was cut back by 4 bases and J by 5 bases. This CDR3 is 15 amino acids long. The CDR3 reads CASSLDRGVHNEQFF. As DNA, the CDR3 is TGTGCCAGCAGCCTCGACAGGGGGGTACACAATGAGCAGTTCTTC. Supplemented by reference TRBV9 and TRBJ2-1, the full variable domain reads DSGVTQTPKHLITATGQRVTLRCSPRSGDLSVYWYQQSLDQGLQFLIQYYNGEERAKGNILERFSAQQFPDLHSELNLSSLELGDSALYFCASSLDRGVHNEQFFGPGTRLTVL.

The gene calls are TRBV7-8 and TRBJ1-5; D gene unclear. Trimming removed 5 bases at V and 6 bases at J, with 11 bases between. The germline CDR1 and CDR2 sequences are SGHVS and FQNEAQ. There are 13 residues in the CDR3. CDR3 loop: CASSHTVGQPQHF. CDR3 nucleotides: TGTGCCAGCAGCCATACAGTGGGTCAGCCCCAGCATTTT.

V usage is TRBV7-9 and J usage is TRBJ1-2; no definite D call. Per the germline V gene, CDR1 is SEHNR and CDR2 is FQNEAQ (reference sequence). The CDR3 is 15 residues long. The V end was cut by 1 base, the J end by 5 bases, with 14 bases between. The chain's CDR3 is CASSLGGGMWYGYTF. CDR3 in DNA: TGTGCCAGCAGCTTAGGAGGAGGGATGTGGTATGGCTACACCTTC.

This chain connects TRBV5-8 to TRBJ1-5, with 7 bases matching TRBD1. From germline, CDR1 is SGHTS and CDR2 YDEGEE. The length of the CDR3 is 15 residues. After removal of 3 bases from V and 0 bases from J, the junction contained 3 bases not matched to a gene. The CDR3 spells CASSSGTDSNQPQHF. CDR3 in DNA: TGTGCCAGCAGCTCCGGGACAGATAGCAATCAGCCCCAGCATTTT.

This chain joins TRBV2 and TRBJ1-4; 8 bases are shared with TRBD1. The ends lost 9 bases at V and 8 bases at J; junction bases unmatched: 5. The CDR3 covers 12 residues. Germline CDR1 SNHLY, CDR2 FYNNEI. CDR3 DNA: TGTGCCAGTCAGGGGGCTTTCGAAAAACTGTTTTTT. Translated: CASQGAFEKLFF.

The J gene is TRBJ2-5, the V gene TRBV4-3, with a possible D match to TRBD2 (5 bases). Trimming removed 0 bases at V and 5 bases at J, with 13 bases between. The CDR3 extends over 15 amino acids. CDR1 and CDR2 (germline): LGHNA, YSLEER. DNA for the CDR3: TGCGCCAGCAGCCAAGATCCGGCTAGCACGGAGACCCAGTACTTC. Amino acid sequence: CASSQDPASTETQYF.

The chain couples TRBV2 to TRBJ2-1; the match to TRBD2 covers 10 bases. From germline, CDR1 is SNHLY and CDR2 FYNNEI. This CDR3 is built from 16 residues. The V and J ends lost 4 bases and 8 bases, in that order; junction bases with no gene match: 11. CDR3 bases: TGTGCCAGCAGTGCCCTCTTGGGACTAGCGTCCCATGAGCAGTTCTTC. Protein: CASSALLGLASHEQFF.

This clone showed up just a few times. CDR3 sequence reads: CASSDSVSGADTQYF. The CDR3, as DNA: TGTGCCAGCAGTGACTCGGTTTCCGGGGCAGATACGCAGTATTTT. The V gene is TRBV6-4, the J gene TRBJ2-3, with D possibly being TRBD2 (5 bases). Trimming cost V 0 bases and J 4 bases, with 11 bases left between them. The CDR3 covers 15 residues. Germline CDR1 and CDR2: MRHNA and SNTAGT.

CDR3 residues: CASSDGVRTEAFF. In DNA form, the CDR3 reads TGCGCCAGCAGTGACGGGGTTAGGACTGAAGCTTTCTTT. The rearrangement uses TRBV10-2 and TRBJ1-1, with D uncertain. Germline assignment: CDR1 WSHSY and CDR2 SAAADI. The length of the CDR3 is 13 residues. V was trimmed by 3 bases and J by 5 bases, leaving 10 bases between them.

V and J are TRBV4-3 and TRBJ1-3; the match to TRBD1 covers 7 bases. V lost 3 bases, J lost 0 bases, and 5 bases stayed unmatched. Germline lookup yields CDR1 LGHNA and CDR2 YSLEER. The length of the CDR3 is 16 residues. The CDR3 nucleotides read TGCGCCAGCAGCCAGGGGACAGTAGACTCTGGAAACACCATATATTTT. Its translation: CASSQGTVDSGNTIYF.

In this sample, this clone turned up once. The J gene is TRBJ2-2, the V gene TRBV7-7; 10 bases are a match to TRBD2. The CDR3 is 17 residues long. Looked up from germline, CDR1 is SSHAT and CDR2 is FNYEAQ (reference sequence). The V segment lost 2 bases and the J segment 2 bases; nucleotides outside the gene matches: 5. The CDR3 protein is CASSLSLAGANTGELFF. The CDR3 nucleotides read TGTGCCAGCAGCTTAAGCCTAGCGGGGGCCAACACCGGGGAGCTGTTTTTT.